This T cell receptor beta chain was sequenced during a study of blood T cell repertoires in COVID-19. Germline loops: CDR1 LNHDA, CDR2 SQIVND (reference sequence). This CDR3 has 14 amino acids. The V and J ends lost 2 bases and 3 bases respectively, with 8 bases between them. Using immunoSEQ multiplex PCR, the repertoire was profiled, and TCRdb retains in-frame clones only, with some absent. The sample contains 400,000 to 550,000 clones, 70% to 90% of which appear only once. This clone was seen more than once but under ten times. The TCR sequence derives from a woman aged 18-29 years with acute COVID-19. The genes are TRBV19 and TRBJ1-5; D remains unclear. The sequencing input was PBMCs or T cells enriched from blood (not recorded which). Written as DNA, the CDR3 is TGTGCCAGTAGTATAAAACAGACCAATCAGCCCCAGCATTTT. Translated, it gives CASSIKQTNQPQHF.